Listed here are 21 T cell receptor beta chains from one sample, sequenced in a study of blood T cells in healthy people across ages. Using a J-beta primer mix together with a sample-barcoded 5' primer, a second PCR was run for roughly 6 to 12 cycles. TCRdb ran MiXCR on the 5' RACE reads and lists one entry per CDR3 protein. The sample yields 1 million or so distinct CDR3 sequences, almost 25% seen once. This same sample was also taken into another study, of T cells of mothers and their children.

The sequencing sample was made of blood. The receptors come from a girl aged 2-10 years in good health.

CDR3 coding DNA: TGCAGCGGACTCGTCGGGGCGGAAAGCTCCTACAATGAGCAGTTCTTC. Amino acid sequence: CSGLVGAESSYNEQFF. The chain employs TRBV29-1 and TRBJ2-1; perhaps D is TRBD1 or TRBD2 (5 bases each). CDR3 size: 16 residues. Germline CDR1 and CDR2: SQVTM and ANQGSEA. Between the trimmed V and J ends, which lost 7 bases and 0 bases, there was a span of 19 bases.

V usage is TRBV3-1 and J usage is TRBJ2-3; D call uncertain. V was trimmed by 2 bases and J by 4 bases, leaving 13 bases between them. The CDR3 length is 15 residues. CDR1 and CDR2 (germline): LGHDT, YNNKEL (reference sequence). CDR3 DNA: TGTGCCAGCAGCCAATACAGCATGGCCCCAGATACGCAGTATTTT. Amino acid sequence: CASSQYSMAPDTQYF.

The rearrangement joins TRBV7-8 to TRBJ2-5; tentatively, D is TRBD1 or TRBD2 (5 bases each). The germline gives CDR1 SGHVS, CDR2 FQNEAQ. V was pared by 5 bases and J by 4 bases, with 14 bases between. The CDR3 length is 14 residues. In DNA form, the CDR3 reads TGTGCCAGCAGCCTCGGGACGGAGATAGAGACCCAGTACTTC. Translated, it gives CASSLGTEIETQYF.

The table lists this clonotype with a few counts. In DNA, the CDR3 is TGTGCCAGCGGGGCCTTTCAATTTGAGCAGTTCTTC. Protein product: CASGAFQFEQFF. The chain joins TRBV5-6 to TRBJ2-5, with D maybe TRBD1 (5 bases). The J call is uncertain, as TRBJ2-1 better fits the DNA end. Germline V gene sequence: CDR1 SGHDT, CDR2 YYEEEE. The CDR3 is made up of 12 amino acids.

As to this clonotype: This likely comes from a read error, as the CDR3 has no conserved phenylalanine or tryptophan at its end. This chain connects TRBV4-3 to TRBJ2-5; 14 positions agree with TRBD2. The CDR3 is made up of 19 amino acids. The ends lost 0 bases at V and 1 base at J; junction bases unmatched: 7. Germline CDR1 is LGHNA and CDR2 is YSLEER. The CDR3 sequence is CASSQDIGLAGGPQETQYL. CDR3 nucleotide sequence: TGCGCCAGCAGCCAAGATATTGGACTAGCGGGGGGACCCCAAGAGACCCAGTACCTC.

This chain links TRBV7-2 with TRBJ2-3, with a possible D match to TRBD1 (6 bases). V was cut by 7 bases and J by 6 bases, with 11 bases left in between. Germline V gene sequence: CDR1 SGHTA, CDR2 FQGNSA. The CDR3 is 12 residues long. CDR3 in DNA: TGTGCCAGCACCGGAAGGGGGGATACGCAGTATTTT. This codes for CASTGRGDTQYF. The variable domain in full, with the rest retrieved from reference TRBV7-2 and TRBJ2-3, is GAGVSQSPSNKVTEKGKDVELRCDPISGHTALYWYRQSLGQGLEFLIYFQGNSAPDKSGLPSDRFSAERTGGSVSTLTIQRTQQEDSAVYLCASTGRGDTQYFGPGTRLTVL.

This clonotype was detected only a few times. The chain recombines TRBV29-1 with TRBJ1-2, with 8 positions matching TRBD1. The trim removed 3 bases at V and 8 bases at J, leaving 17 bases unmatched. CDR1 is SQVTM and CDR2 is ANQGSEA in the germline V gene. The CDR3 has 16 amino acids. The CDR3 region has the DNA TGCAGCGTTGACCGGACAGGGAGGGGTCAAGCGCGCGGCTACACCTTC. Protein sequence: CSVDRTGRGQARGYTF.

This clonotype was detected only a few times. The rearrangement links TRBV5-8 to TRBJ1-6, with unresolved D. The CDR3 extends over 16 amino acids. V gave up 0 bases and J gave up 5 bases, with 12 bases separating them. Per germline, CDR1 SGHTS and CDR2 YDEGEE. As DNA, the CDR3 is TGTGCCAGCAGCTTGGGCGGGAACATCGATAATTCACCCCTCCACTTT. Protein: CASSLGGNIDNSPLHF.

This clonotype showed up just a few times. The chain employs TRBV7-3 and TRBJ2-7; 8 nucleotides line up with TRBD2. The CDR3 length is 15 residues. Losses at the gene ends were 5 bases for V and 5 bases for J; bases not matched to a gene: 11. Germline V gives CDR1 SGHTA, CDR2 FQGTGA. The CDR3: CASSPLKREYNEQYF. The DNA for the CDR3 is TGTGCCAGCAGCCCTCTGAAGCGGGAGTATAACGAGCAGTACTTC.

Details on this clonotype: One end of the junction fails to match germline, which may point to a read error. DNA of the CDR3: TGTGCCAGCAGTTTGGGTACGGACAGTAGTTTT. This gives the protein CASSLGTDSSF. The V and J genes are TRBV28 and TRBJ2-3; perhaps TRBD1 as D (6 bases). The CDR3 totals 11 residues. CDR1 is MDHEN and CDR2 is SYDVKM in the germline V gene.

The chain recombines TRBV12-3 or TRBV12-4 with TRBJ2-4; TRBD2 matches at 7 bases. CDR3 length: 14 residues. J gave up 2 bases and V 5 bases, and 3 bases lay outside the gene matches. Written as DNA, the CDR3 is TGTGCCAGCAGTCCGGGGGGTTCCAAAAACATTCAGTACTTC. Its protein is CASSPGGSKNIQYF.

The chain carries TRBV7-8 and TRBJ2-2; either TRBD1 or TRBD2 may fit D (5 bases each). The CDR3 runs to 13 residues. Looked up from germline, CDR1 is SGHVS and CDR2 is FQNEAQ. The V end was cut by 5 bases, the J end by 6 bases, with 10 bases between. CDR3 nucleotides: TGTGCCAGCAGCCGCATGGGGGCCGGGGAGCTGTTTTTT. Translating it yields CASSRMGAGELFF.

In the case of this clonotype: The junction departs from germline at one end; a sequencing error may be responsible. V gene TRBV20-1 combines with J gene TRBJ2-1; TRBD2 matches at 9 bases. This CDR3 region has 15 residues. Per germline, CDR1 DFQATT and CDR2 SNEGSKA (reference sequence). CDR3: CSARGLAGPYDEQFF. CDR3 coding DNA: TGCAGTGCTAGGGGGCTAGCGGGACCCTACGATGAGCAGTTCTTC.

This clonotype was observed a handful of times. V is TRBV6-2 or TRBV6-3 and J is TRBJ2-1; the D call may be TRBD1 or TRBD2 (6 bases each). Between the trimmed V and J ends, which lost 7 bases and 12 bases, there was a span of 22 bases. Looked up from germline, CDR1 is MNHEY and CDR2 is SVGEGT. The CDR3 is made up of 14 amino acids. The CDR3 is CASTDRGGSRRQFF. DNA of the CDR3: TGTGCCAGCACTGATCGAGGGGGGTCTAGGAGGCAGTTCTTC.

V usage is TRBV20-1 and J usage is TRBJ2-2, with 8 positions matching TRBD2. Germline CDR1 reads DFQATT; CDR2 reads SNEGSKA (reference sequence). This CDR3 region has 16 residues. Trimming removed 1 base from V and 3 bases from J; junction bases left unmatched: 7. The CDR3 coding sequence is TGCAGTGCTAGAGCCCCGGGAGGGCGGTACACCGGGGAGCTGTTTTTT. It encodes CSARAPGGRYTGELFF.

The sample holds a few counts of this clonotype. The V call is TRBV12-3 or TRBV12-4, the J call TRBJ1-5; D is undetermined. Trimming cost V 5 bases and J 5 bases, with 13 bases left between them. The CDR3 is 14 residues long. The DNA for the CDR3 is TGTGCCAGCAGTCAGTCCAGTGACTATCAGCCCCAGCATTTT. This encodes CASSQSSDYQPQHF.

The sample holds a few counts of this clonotype. The V and J genes are TRBV10-3 and TRBJ2-6, with TRBD1 matching over 9 bases. The CDR3 sequence is 15 residues long. Germline V gene data show CDR1 as ENHRY and CDR2 as SYGVKD. The ends lost 0 bases at V and 10 bases at J; junction bases unmatched: 4. This CDR3 is CAISESGQGFNVLTF. The CDR3 nucleotides are TGTGCCATCAGTGAGTCGGGACAGGGTTTTAACGTCCTGACTTTC.

This chain connects TRBV20-1 to TRBJ1-2, with no clear D. This CDR3 has 14 residues. V gave up 4 bases and J gave up 2 bases, with 14 bases separating them. Germline lookup yields CDR1 DFQATT and CDR2 SNEGSKA (reference sequence). Written as DNA, the CDR3 is TGCAGTGCTACCTTAAGGGCCAAGAACTATGGCTACACCTTC. The encoded protein is CSATLRAKNYGYTF.

This clonotype was counted between two and nine times. The chain recombines TRBV10-3 with TRBJ2-1; TRBD2 aligns across 11 bases. The CDR3 has 17 residues. CDR1 is ENHRY and CDR2 is SYGVKD in the germline V gene. V trimming: 5 bases; J trimming: 5 bases; junction bases outside the gene matches: 11. The CDR3 reads CAISYSTSGAKDNEQFF. In DNA form, the CDR3 reads TGTGCCATCAGTTACTCGACTAGCGGGGCCAAAGACAATGAGCAGTTCTTC.

The chain carries TRBV9 and TRBJ2-2, with D uncertain. Germline CDR1 is SGDLS and CDR2 is YYNGEE. V was clipped by 0 bases and J by 0 bases, with 6 bases between them. This CDR3 has 15 residues. The CDR3 sequence is CASSVVGSNTGELFF. The DNA of the CDR3 is TGTGCCAGCAGCGTAGTCGGCTCGAACACCGGGGAGCTGTTTTTT. The full variable domain, its missing parts supplied by reference TRBV9 and TRBJ2-2, is DSGVTQTPKHLITATGQRVTLRCSPRSGDLSVYWYQQSLDQGLQFLIQYYNGEERAKGNILERFSAQQFPDLHSELNLSSLELGDSALYFCASSVVGSNTGELFFGEGSRLTVL.

This clonotype showed up just a few times. The V call is TRBV7-9, the J call TRBJ2-3, with TRBD1 as a possible D gene (6 bases). The V gene's germline CDR1 is SEHNR and CDR2 FQNEAQ (reference sequence). Trimming stripped 5 bases from V and 4 bases from J, with 25 bases between. This CDR3 has 18 amino acids. For the CDR3, the DNA is TGTGCCAGCAGCCCGCCGAGGGGGAACAACATGAGCCCAGATACGCAGTATTTT. Translated, it gives CASSPPRGNNMSPDTQYF.